This TCR beta chain was captured in a study of T-cell reconstitution after alpha-beta-depleted transplantation in children. Using unique molecular identifiers, the investigators prepared the TCRbeta library. One entry per CDR3 protein results from TCRdb running MiXCR on the PCR reads. The table lists 200,000 to 250,000 distinct CDR3 sequences, approximately 11% of them singletons. CDR1 is DFQATT, CDR2 SNEGSKA, per germline (reference sequence). This CDR3 spans 15 amino acids. V shed 3 bases and J 8 bases; nucleotides not matched to a gene: 7. Sequencing was performed on PBMCs, taken before TCRalphabeta/CD19-depleted stem cell transplant. This receptor was obtained from a child younger than two with acute myeloid leukemia, due to receive a stem cell transplant. The V gene is TRBV20-1, the J gene TRBJ2-1; 13 positions agree with TRBD2. The CDR3 protein is CSARGTSGNLDEQFF. The CDR3 coding sequence is TGCAGTGCTAGGGGGACTAGCGGGAATCTGGATGAGCAGTTCTTC.